Included here is one TCR beta chain sequence, with context. Original processing notes: Reference gene primer amplification in the assay estimated nucleated cell counts. Only in-frame clones appear in the TCRdb table, and some are missing; sequencing was by immunoSEQ multiplex PCR. The V and J calls and the clone size are those of that table, but D and trimming were determined from the DNA. This sample has over 65,000 clones, with 78% found just once. CDR1 KGHSH and CDR2 LQKENI come from the germline V gene. V lost 3 bases to trimming and J lost 1 base, with 13 bases between them. The CDR3 runs to 17 residues. Enrolled during active infection, Seattle patients were then followed longitudinally. The record originates from a study of blood T cell repertoires in COVID-19. Study background: Spain, Italy and the United States supplied samples that represented acute and convalescent COVID-19. PBMCs, B-cell-depleted T cells, or T cells were the source of the cDNA or gDNA that made up the material.

This clonotype was sampled from a man aged 55 to 70 with COVID-19, enrolled during active disease. The specimen sequenced was peripheral blood. The chain uses TRBV18 and TRBJ2-6; D is unresolved. This CDR3 reads CASSPQTLTSGANVLTF. The CDR3 bases are TGTGCCAGCTCACCGCAAACCCTTACTTCTGGGGCCAACGTCCTGACTTTC.